Included here is one T cell receptor (beta chain) sequence, with context. The CDR3 runs to 17 residues. J gave up 4 bases and V 4 bases, and 7 bases lay outside the gene matches. The germline gives CDR1 ENHRY, CDR2 SYGVKD. This table comes from immunoSEQ multiplex PCR, and its TCRdb copy is limited to in-frame clones, with some not included. The data hold around 140,000 clones, with more than 80% observed a single time. The sample originates from a study of blood T cell repertoires in COVID-19. Across the study: The analysed material was cDNA or gDNA that came from T cells, B-cell-depleted T cells, or PBMCs.

The rearrangement links TRBV10-3 to TRBJ2-2, with TRBD2 identical over 12 bases. This sequence originates from a human donor in a cohort sampled during active COVID-19. Material for sequencing was peripheral blood. Here the CDR3 reads CAISASSGRAGTGELFF. The CDR3 DNA sequence: TGTGCCATCAGTGCGTCTAGCGGGAGGGCGGGCACCGGGGAGCTGTTTTTT.